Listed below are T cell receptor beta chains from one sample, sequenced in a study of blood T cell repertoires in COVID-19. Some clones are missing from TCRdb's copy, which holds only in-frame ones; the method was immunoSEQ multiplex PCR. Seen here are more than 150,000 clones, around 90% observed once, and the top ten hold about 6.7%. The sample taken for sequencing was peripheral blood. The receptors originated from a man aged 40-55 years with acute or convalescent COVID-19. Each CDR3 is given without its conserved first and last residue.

CDR3: ASSSAGGPTNEQF
J: TRBJ2-1
V: TRBV7-7

CDR3: ASSTDGDRGDNEQF
J: TRBJ2-1
V: TRBV3-1/TRBV3-2

CDR3: ASSQVQSAYEAF
J: TRBJ1-1
V: TRBV4-1

CDR3: AWSRAGANTGELF
J: TRBJ2-2
V: TRBV30

CDR3: ASSLAKEGLGSYGQY
J: TRBJ2-7
V: TRBV5-1

CDR3: ASSLPGETQY
J: TRBJ2-5
V: TRBV5-1

CDR3: ARSSHRGYGANEKLF
J: TRBJ1-4
V: TRBV5-3

CDR3: ASSQLGQGASGGANVLT
J: TRBJ2-6
V: TRBV11-2

CDR3: ASSVDSSGELF
J: TRBJ2-2
V: TRBV9

CDR3: ASSLEVRGSSYNSPLH
J: TRBJ1-6
V: TRBV11-2

CDR3: ASRTQGAGETQY
J: TRBJ2-5
V: TRBV19

CDR3: ASGLDRSYEQY
J: TRBJ2-7
V: TRBV12-5

CDR3: ASSIDRGNTEAF
J: TRBJ1-1
V: TRBV5-1

CDR3: ASSATGGPAGYT
J: TRBJ1-2
V: TRBV9

CDR3: ASSAPQTGGTSGGARETQY
J: TRBJ2-5
V: TRBV2

CDR3: ASSLWGTGATEAF
J: TRBJ1-1
V: TRBV6-1